Listed below are T cell receptor beta chains from one sample, sequenced in a study of blood T cell repertoires in COVID-19. Produced via immunoSEQ multiplex PCR; TCRdb's table is partial and in-frame only. The sample includes 65,000 to 90,000 clones, approximately 71% of them seen just once. Sequences were obtained from peripheral blood. The source of these receptors is a man between 65 and 85 years old with COVID-19, enrolled during active disease. The CDR3 runs from the conserved cysteine through the conserved F or W. Each record gives: clone size, J gene, V gene, D gene, CDR3 DNA, CDR3 protein. A D gene is named only where the DNA matches it firmly. Size values are once, few and many counts, or a class for expanded clones, and some rows have none.

abundance: NA; j_gene: TRBJ2-2; v_gene: TRBV5-1; d_gene: NA; CDR3nt: TGCGCCAGCAGCTTGTATCTCACGGGCGGAGGCACCGGGGAGCTGTTTTTT; CDR3aa: CASSLYLTGGGTGELFF
abundance: few; j_gene: TRBJ2-7; v_gene: TRBV6-9; d_gene: TRBD2; CDR3nt: TGTGCCAGCAGAGCGGGACTAGCGGGAGGACTACGCTCCTACGAGCAGTACTTC; CDR3aa: CASRAGLAGGLRSYEQYF
abundance: NA; j_gene: TRBJ1-1; v_gene: TRBV28; d_gene: TRBD1; CDR3nt: TGTGCCGGACGGACAGGGCTTGGGAACACTGAAGCTTTCTTT; CDR3aa: CAGRTGLGNTEAFF
abundance: NA; j_gene: TRBJ2-3; v_gene: TRBV2; d_gene: NA; CDR3nt: TGTGCCAGCACCAAGAGGAGGGAGCTGAGTACGCAGTATTTT; CDR3aa: CASTKRRELSTQYF
abundance: few; j_gene: TRBJ2-7; v_gene: TRBV15; d_gene: NA; CDR3nt: TGTGCCACCAGCAGAGTTGCGGGCCAATTCTCCTACGAGCAGTACTTC; CDR3aa: CATSRVAGQFSYEQYF
abundance: few; j_gene: TRBJ1-3; v_gene: TRBV30; d_gene: NA; CDR3nt: TGTGCCTGGAGTTGGGCCGACGGCTCTGGAAACACCATATATTTT; CDR3aa: CAWSWADGSGNTIYF
abundance: NA; j_gene: TRBJ2-2; v_gene: TRBV5-1; d_gene: TRBD1; CDR3nt: TGCGCCAGCAGCTTGACGGCAGGGGGCAACGGGGAGCTGTTTTTT; CDR3aa: CASSLTAGGNGELFF
abundance: NA; j_gene: TRBJ1-4; v_gene: TRBV5-1; d_gene: TRBD1; CDR3nt: TGCGCCAGCAGCCCGTTTGGACAGGGAGATGAAAAACTGTTTTTT; CDR3aa: CASSPFGQGDEKLFF
abundance: NA; j_gene: TRBJ2-5; v_gene: TRBV7-9; d_gene: NA; CDR3nt: TGTGCCAGCAGCTTAGGTCAGCGAGGAGAGACCCAGTACTTC; CDR3aa: CASSLGQRGETQYF
abundance: NA; j_gene: TRBJ2-1; v_gene: TRBV27; d_gene: TRBD2; CDR3nt: TGTGCCAGCAGTTACCTAGCGGGAGGAAACAATGAGCAGTTCTTC; CDR3aa: CASSYLAGGNNEQFF
abundance: NA; j_gene: TRBJ2-5; v_gene: TRBV10-2; d_gene: NA; CDR3nt: TGCGCCAGCAGTGGGGCCGGGGAGACGGGAGAGACCCAGTACTTC; CDR3aa: CASSGAGETGETQYF
abundance: NA; j_gene: TRBJ2-5; v_gene: TRBV7-9; d_gene: TRBD2; CDR3nt: TGTGCCAGCAGCTATTCCAGCGGGAGTTTTAAGACCCAGTACTTC; CDR3aa: CASSYSSGSFKTQYF
abundance: NA; j_gene: TRBJ1-5; v_gene: TRBV10-3; d_gene: NA; CDR3nt: TGTGCCATCAGTGCTCAGGGAAGCAATCAGCCCCAGCATTTT; CDR3aa: CAISAQGSNQPQHF
abundance: NA; j_gene: TRBJ1-6; v_gene: TRBV28; d_gene: NA; CDR3nt: TGTGCCAGCAGTTTCTACGGCAGGAATTCACCCCTCCACTTT; CDR3aa: CASSFYGRNSPLHF
abundance: NA; j_gene: TRBJ2-5; v_gene: TRBV7-6; d_gene: TRBD1; CDR3nt: TGTGCCAGCAGCCGACCGCCAACAGGGGATTGGCGCCAAGAGACCCAGTACTTC; CDR3aa: CASSRPPTGDWRQETQYF
abundance: NA; j_gene: TRBJ1-5; v_gene: TRBV6-1; d_gene: TRBD1; CDR3nt: TGTGCCAGCAGTGCGTCACCCTCGACAGGGGGGCGCAATCAGCCCCAGCATTTT; CDR3aa: CASSASPSTGGRNQPQHF
abundance: once; j_gene: TRBJ1-4; v_gene: TRBV3-1/TRBV3-2; d_gene: NA; CDR3nt: TGTGCCAGCAGCCAAGTAACCACATCTTTTTCCCCAACTAATGAAAAACTGTTTTTT; CDR3aa: CASSQVTTSFSPTNEKLFF
abundance: NA; j_gene: TRBJ2-7; v_gene: TRBV28; d_gene: TRBD2; CDR3nt: TGTGCCAGCAGTTTTCCGACTCGGACTAGTCGGCGCAATTACGAGCAGTACTTC; CDR3aa: CASSFPTRTSRRNYEQYF
abundance: NA; j_gene: TRBJ2-2; v_gene: TRBV11-3; d_gene: NA; CDR3nt: TGTGCCAGCAGCCCCCAGGTGGTCGGGGAGCTGTTTTTT; CDR3aa: CASSPQVVGELFF
abundance: NA; j_gene: TRBJ2-2; v_gene: TRBV7-3; d_gene: NA; CDR3nt: TGTGCCAGCAGCCAACAAATATATACCGGGGAGCTGTTTTTT; CDR3aa: CASSQQIYTGELFF
abundance: NA; j_gene: TRBJ1-1; v_gene: TRBV5-4; d_gene: NA; CDR3nt: TGTGCCAGCAGCCCAAACTTGGGGGGGAACACTGAAGCTTTCTTT; CDR3aa: CASSPNLGGNTEAFF
abundance: NA; j_gene: TRBJ2-7; v_gene: TRBV28; d_gene: TRBD1; CDR3nt: TGTGCCAGCATCCCGGCCGGGGGACAGGAGAACTACGAGCAGTACTTC; CDR3aa: CASIPAGGQENYEQYF
abundance: NA; j_gene: TRBJ2-2; v_gene: TRBV7-7; d_gene: NA; CDR3nt: TGTGCTAGCACCAGGACACATACGAACACCGGGGAGCTGTTTTTT; CDR3aa: CASTRTHTNTGELFF
abundance: NA; j_gene: TRBJ1-1; v_gene: TRBV7-2; d_gene: NA; CDR3nt: TGTGCCAGCAGCTTATTAGGGACTACTACTAACACTGAAGCTTTCTTT; CDR3aa: CASSLLGTTTNTEAFF
abundance: few; j_gene: TRBJ1-2; v_gene: TRBV4-2; d_gene: TRBD1; CDR3nt: TGTGCCAGCAGCCAAGATGCAGGGACAGTCTATGGCTACACCTTC; CDR3aa: CASSQDAGTVYGYTF
abundance: NA; j_gene: TRBJ1-5; v_gene: TRBV19; d_gene: NA; CDR3nt: TGTGCCAGTAGTATAGGGCAGTCTTTTAATCAGCCCCAGCATTTT; CDR3aa: CASSIGQSFNQPQHF
abundance: NA; j_gene: TRBJ2-7; v_gene: TRBV18; d_gene: NA; CDR3nt: TGTGCCAGCTCACCTTCCAGGGATTACGAGCAGTACTTC; CDR3aa: CASSPSRDYEQYF
abundance: NA; j_gene: TRBJ2-7; v_gene: TRBV7-3; d_gene: TRBD2; CDR3nt: TGTGCCGGAGAACTGAGCGGGAGAGCAACCTACGAGCAGTACTTC; CDR3aa: CAGELSGRATYEQYF
abundance: NA; j_gene: TRBJ2-1; v_gene: TRBV7-9; d_gene: TRBD1; CDR3nt: TGTGCCAGCAGCCTCGGACAGGGTGCGTTGTTTGAGCAGTTCTTC; CDR3aa: CASSLGQGALFEQFF
abundance: NA; j_gene: TRBJ2-7; v_gene: TRBV27; d_gene: NA; CDR3nt: TGTGCCAGCAGTCCGCAGGGCTTTATCTACGAGCAGTACTTC; CDR3aa: CASSPQGFIYEQYF
abundance: NA; j_gene: TRBJ1-1; v_gene: TRBV15; d_gene: TRBD1; CDR3nt: TGTGCCACCAGCAGAGAGACAGGGTGGACCGCTGAAGCTTTCTTT; CDR3aa: CATSRETGWTAEAFF
abundance: NA; j_gene: TRBJ1-1; v_gene: TRBV7-2; d_gene: NA; CDR3nt: TGTGCCAGCAGCTTAGACGGGGGGGCCACTGAAGCTTTCTTT; CDR3aa: CASSLDGGATEAFF
abundance: NA; j_gene: TRBJ1-5; v_gene: TRBV5-1; d_gene: TRBD1; CDR3nt: TGCGCCAGCAGCTTGGGACAGGGGGGGCAGCCCCAGCATTTT; CDR3aa: CASSLGQGGQPQHF
abundance: NA; j_gene: TRBJ1-3; v_gene: TRBV18; d_gene: NA; CDR3nt: TGTGCCAGCTCACCAATTTACACGACAGAAAGCTCTGGAAACACCATATATTTT; CDR3aa: CASSPIYTTESSGNTIYF
abundance: NA; j_gene: TRBJ1-1; v_gene: TRBV24-1; d_gene: NA; CDR3nt: TGTGCCACCAGTCAGAACACTGAAGCTTTCTTT; CDR3aa: CATSQNTEAFF
abundance: once; j_gene: TRBJ2-1; v_gene: TRBV29-1; d_gene: NA; CDR3nt: TGCAGCGTTCTCGGCGGGATAACCTACAATGAGCAGTTCTTC; CDR3aa: CSVLGGITYNEQFF